This paragraph reports one T cell receptor (beta chain). The PCR employed 60 Vbeta primers together with 13 Jbeta primers. Libraries were prepared by immunoSEQ multiplex PCR; TCRdb keeps only in-frame clonotypes and omits some of them. The table lists roughly 150,000 clones, about 80% of them singletons. Likely unrecorded immune exposures existed in these nominally healthy donors. This entry is derived from a study of cytomegalovirus exposure and HLA in healthy donors. Germline-derived CDR1 and CDR2 are MNHNS and SASEGT. The V and J ends lost 7 bases and 7 bases, in that order; junction bases with no gene match: 5. The CDR3 runs to 13 residues.

The rearrangement links TRBV6-1 to TRBJ2-1, with 9 nucleotides matching TRBD1. The sample was PBMCs. The TCR sequence derives from a man between 18 and 35 years old in good health and CMV-seropositive. CDR3 sequence: CASTGTGLNEQFF. In nucleotides, the CDR3 is TGTGCCAGCACCGGGACAGGGTTGAATGAGCAGTTCTTC.